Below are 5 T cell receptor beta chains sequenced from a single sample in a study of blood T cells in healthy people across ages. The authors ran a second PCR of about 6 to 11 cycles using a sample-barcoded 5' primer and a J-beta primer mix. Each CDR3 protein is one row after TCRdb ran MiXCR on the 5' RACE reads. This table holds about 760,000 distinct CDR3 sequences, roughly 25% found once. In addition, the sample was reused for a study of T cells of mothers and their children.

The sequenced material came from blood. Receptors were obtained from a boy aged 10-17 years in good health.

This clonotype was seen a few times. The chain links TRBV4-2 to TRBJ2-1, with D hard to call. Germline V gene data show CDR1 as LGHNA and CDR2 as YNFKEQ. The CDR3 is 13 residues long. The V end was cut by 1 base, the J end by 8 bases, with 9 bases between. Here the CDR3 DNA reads TGTGCCAGCAGCCAAGCCTTGTGGGATGAGCAGTTCTTC. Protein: CASSQALWDEQFF.

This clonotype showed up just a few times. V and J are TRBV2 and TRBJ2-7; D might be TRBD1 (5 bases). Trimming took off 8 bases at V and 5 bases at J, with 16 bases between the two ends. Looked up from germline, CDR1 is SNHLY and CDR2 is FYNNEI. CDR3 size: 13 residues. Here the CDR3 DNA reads TGTGCCAGCGCCCCAGGGATTATAGACGAGCAGTACTTC. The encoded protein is CASAPGIIDEQYF.

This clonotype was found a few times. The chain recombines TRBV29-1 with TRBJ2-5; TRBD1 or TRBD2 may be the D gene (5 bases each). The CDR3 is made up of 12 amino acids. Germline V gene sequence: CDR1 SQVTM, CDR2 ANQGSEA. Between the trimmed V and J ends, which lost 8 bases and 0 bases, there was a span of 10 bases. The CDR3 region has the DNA TGCAGCATTGGGGGTCACCAAGAGACCCAGTACTTC. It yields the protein CSIGGHQETQYF.

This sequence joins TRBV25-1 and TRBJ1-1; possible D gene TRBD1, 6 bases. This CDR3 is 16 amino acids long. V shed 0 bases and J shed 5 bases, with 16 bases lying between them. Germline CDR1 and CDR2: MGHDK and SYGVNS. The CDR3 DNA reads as TGTGCCAGCAGTGAATATTTCCTTGGGGGGCGAACTGAAGCTTTCTTT. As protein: CASSEYFLGGRTEAFF.

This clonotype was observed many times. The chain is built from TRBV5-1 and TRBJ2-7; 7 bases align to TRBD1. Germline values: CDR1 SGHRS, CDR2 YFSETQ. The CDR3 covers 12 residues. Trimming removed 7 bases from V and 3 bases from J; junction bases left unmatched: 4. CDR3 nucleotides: TGCGCCAGCTCACAGGGGATCTACGAGCAGTACTTC. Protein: CASSQGIYEQYF.